The clone carrying this T cell receptor beta chain has only one observation. Its antigen is as yet unknown. This entry comes from a study of graft-versus-host responses after intestinal transplantation. At the level of the study: Among the recipients, transplants were multivisceral, liver-intestinal, or isolated intestinal. Each patient got anti-thymocyte globulin induction, then tacrolimus and steroids for approximately three years.

The CDR3 consists of 12 residues. Germline loops: CDR1 SEHNR, CDR2 FQNEAQ (reference sequence). Between the trimmed V and J ends, which lost 1 base and 7 bases, there was a span of 8 bases. Study-wide results and caveats: Peak levels of circulating GvH clones tracked with early post-transplant HvG declines. GvH clones occurred in recipient marrow; some first appeared in ileum or blood.

Clones were sequenced by immunoSEQ multiplex PCR, and TCRdb holds only the in-frame ones, with some missing. The sample shows approximately 16,000 clones, 88% of them seen only once. The TCR originated in a human patient who received an intestinal transplant, so some T cells may come from the graft donor. V is TRBV7-9 and J is TRBJ2-7; D not certain. The input for sequencing was PBMCs, taken around 110 days after intestinal transplant. Here the CDR3 reads CASSLEGIEQYF. The DNA for the CDR3 is TGTGCCAGCAGCTTAGAAGGGATTGAGCAGTACTTC.